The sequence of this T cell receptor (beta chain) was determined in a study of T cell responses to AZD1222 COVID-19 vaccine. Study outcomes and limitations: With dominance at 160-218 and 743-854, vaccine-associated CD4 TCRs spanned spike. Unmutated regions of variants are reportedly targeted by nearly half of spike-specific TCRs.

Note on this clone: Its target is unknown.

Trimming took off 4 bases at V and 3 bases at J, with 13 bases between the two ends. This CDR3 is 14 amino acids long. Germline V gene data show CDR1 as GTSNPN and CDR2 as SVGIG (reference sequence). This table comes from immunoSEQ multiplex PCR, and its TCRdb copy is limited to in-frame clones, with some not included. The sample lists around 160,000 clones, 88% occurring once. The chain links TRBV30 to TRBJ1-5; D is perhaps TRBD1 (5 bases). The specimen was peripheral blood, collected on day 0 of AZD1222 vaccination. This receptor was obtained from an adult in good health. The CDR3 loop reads CAWTPGSINQPQHF. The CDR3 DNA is TGTGCCTGGACCCCAGGGTCTATCAATCAGCCCCAGCATTTT. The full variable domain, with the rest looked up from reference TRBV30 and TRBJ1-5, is SQTIHQWPATLVQPVGSPLSLECTVEGTSNPNLYWYRQAAGRGLQLLFYSVGIGQISSEVPQNLSASRPQDRQFILSSKKLLLSDSGFYLCAWTPGSINQPQHFGDGTRLSIL.